This TCR beta chain was sequenced for a study of control samples from healthy donors and cancer patients. This CDR3 comprises 13 residues. The V and J ends lost 1 base and 4 bases respectively, with 6 bases between them. Germline CDR1 is LGHDT and CDR2 is YNNKEL (reference sequence). The repertoire was sequenced with immunoSEQ multiplex PCR; TCRdb's copy has only in-frame clones and lacks some. This repertoire shows about 130,000 clones, 85% to 95% found once; its top ten account for approximately 0.58%. As regards this clone: Other DNA sequences of this sample code for an identical CDR3.

This clonotype was sampled from a man older than 75 with head and neck cancer. The rearrangement links TRBV3-1 (or the pseudogene TRBV3-2) to TRBJ2-3, with a weak D call TRBD2 (6 bases). Material: PBMCs. The CDR3 here is CASSQGGADTQYF. CDR3 coding DNA: TGTGCCAGCAGCCAAGGGGGGGCAGATACGCAGTATTTT.